This T cell receptor beta chain was obtained from a study of radiation and T cells in renal cell carcinoma (TCRdb year 2020). In terms of the full investigation: Samples were obtained from a clinical trial, in which 15 Gy stereotactic body radiation therapy was delivered to primary renal cell carcinomas and nephrectomy was performed 4 weeks later. In total, 53 samples underwent TCR beta sequencing: 25 or so tumors plus 27 peripheral blood samples. Across all 53 samples, 3.5 million to 4.5 million unique CDR3 nucleotide sequences encoding roughly 2,800,000 unique CDR3 amino acid sequences were identified.

The research as a whole found: The single-armed trial design could not address effects of radiation dose or scheduling on the TCR repertoire. Blood repertoire dynamics were not followed beyond 4 weeks after treatment. An increase in top tumor clonotypes in blood was observed from baseline to 2 weeks post-radiation, followed by contraction by 4 weeks, which was taken to suggest transient expansion of tumor-resident clones. No pretreatment tumor biopsies were available, so the baseline intratumoral presence of clonotypes could not be determined.

Trimmed from V: 4 bases; trimmed from J: 3 bases; junction bases lacking a gene match: 8. The CDR3 measures 16 amino acids from cysteine to phenylalanine. Only the CDR3 DNA stays, 48 bases, in frame from base 1. The germline V gene (reference sequence) supplies CDR1 SGHNT and CDR2 YYREEE. In light of the paper, this sample's time point label describes: baseline pretreatment blood. The treatment or condition label corresponds to: 15 Gy SBRT to primary tumor, nephrectomy 4 weeks later. To follow tumor-enriched clonotypes, peripheral blood was collected serially from radiation-treated patients at baseline and again at 2 weeks and 4 weeks after SBRT. Every patient had renal cell carcinoma of clear cell pathology. Genomic DNA for TCR sequencing was prepared using the QIAamp DNA Blood Mini Kit (Qiagen). Only samples passing all quality control checks were included in the analyses. TCR beta libraries were generated from genomic DNA with the immunoSEQ kit, following the manufacturer's recommendations. To prepare the libraries, a first multiplex PCR with proprietary primers was run, followed by a second PCR that added unique barcodes, and a bead cleanup was done after each round. Each sample batch included a kit-provided positive control reaction and a negative control reaction. The final libraries underwent checking on an Agilent 4200 TapeStation D1000 ScreenTape, volumetric pooling, and quantification by qPCR. An Illumina NextSeq500 fitted with a MidOutput 150-cycle cartridge performed the sequencing, running 156 Read1 cycles and 15 Index1 cycles with the kit's custom primers. The pooled library was loaded at around 1.1 pM with around 20% PhiX control spiked in. As for how the authors treated the data: Vendor-processed data were analyzed in R, and a clonotype was defined as all T cells sharing the same CDR3 nucleotide sequence. For clone abundance analyses, frequencies were normalized to the 10,000 most abundant clones per sample. Public T cell clones, averaging fewer than five per sample, were removed before analysis. Tumor-enriched and baseline blood-enriched clonotypes were defined by at least a 32-fold difference in abundance between compartments. Clonotypes expanded or contracted between blood time points were identified with a beta-binomial differential abundance model. Similarity between tumor and blood repertoires was quantified using the Baroni-Urbani and Buser coefficient, and groups were compared with two-tailed Wilcoxon tests in R. Here the immuneACCESS table is served through TCRdb, limited to in-frame sequences with V and J called. Missing clones are a known gap in these copies; in checked studies unresolved V genes cover under half, and the rest lacks a known reason. That table is the source of V, J and clone size, and D and trimming were worked out from the DNA. The table for this sample lists approximately 110,000 clones; 82% of them were counted only once. The ten largest clonotypes hold less than 3.5% of the sample.

A note on this clone: No antigen is known for it. Per-nucleotide qualities are absent, and no much larger clonotype sits a single base away.

The source is a woman in her fifties or sixties with renal cell carcinoma. Sequencing used blood, obtained from a patient whose treatment included radiotherapy and nephrectomy. The rearranged segments are TRBV5-4 and TRBJ2-2; TRBD2 matches 8 bases in the middle. CDR3 reads: CASSPVGGAYTGELFF. In nucleotides, the sequence is TGTGCCAGCAGCCCAGTCGGGGGGGCGTACACCGGGGAGCTGTTTTTT.